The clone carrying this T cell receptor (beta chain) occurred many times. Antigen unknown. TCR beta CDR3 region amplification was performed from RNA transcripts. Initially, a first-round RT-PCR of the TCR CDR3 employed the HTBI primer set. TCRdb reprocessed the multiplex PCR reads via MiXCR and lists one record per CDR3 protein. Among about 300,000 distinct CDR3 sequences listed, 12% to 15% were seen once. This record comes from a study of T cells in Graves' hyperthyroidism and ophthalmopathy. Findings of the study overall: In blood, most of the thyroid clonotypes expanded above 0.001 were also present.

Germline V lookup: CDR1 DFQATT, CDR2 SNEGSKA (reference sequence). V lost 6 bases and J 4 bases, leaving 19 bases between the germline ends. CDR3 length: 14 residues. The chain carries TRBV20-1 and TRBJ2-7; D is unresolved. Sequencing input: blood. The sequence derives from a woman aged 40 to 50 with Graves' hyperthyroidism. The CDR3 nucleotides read TGCAGTGCAATCCTCCCCAGGCAGACGTACGAGCAGTACTTC. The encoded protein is CSAILPRQTYEQYF.